This is a list of T cell receptor beta chains from one sample in a study of patients and donors after allogeneic stem cell transplantation. TCRdb used MiXCR to reprocess the RT-PCR reads, holding one entry per CDR3 protein. The data hold fewer than 60,000 distinct CDR3 sequences, with less than 15% observed a single time. Sample: blood, either unsorted or a sorted T cell fraction (not recorded which). These TCRs come from a human donor who was either an allogeneic HSCT recipient or a stem cell or donor lymphocyte infusion donor (not recorded which). It is not recorded whose cells these are; they may come from a transplant donor. CDR3s leave out the opening cysteine and the closing phenylalanine or tryptophan. The order of the fields is V gene, J gene, CDR3 protein.

V gene: TRBV20-1
J gene: TRBJ2-3
CDR3 protein: SAMDSSTDTQY

V gene: TRBV6-5
J gene: TRBJ2-1
CDR3 protein: ASSFRSSPGYNEQF

V gene: TRBV5-1
J gene: TRBJ2-1
CDR3 protein: ASSSKLAGGLYNEQF

V gene: TRBV3-1
J gene: TRBJ1-3
CDR3 protein: ASSQDGAVPGNTIY

V gene: TRBV7-3
J gene: TRBJ2-1
CDR3 protein: ASSLAGGWDNEQF

V gene: TRBV29-1
J gene: TRBJ1-3
CDR3 protein: SVGPQGAGNTIY

V gene: TRBV5-6
J gene: TRBJ1-2
CDR3 protein: ASSSRTGVSYGYT

V gene: TRBV10-3
J gene: TRBJ1-2
CDR3 protein: AISEGRPNYGYT

V gene: TRBV12-3/TRBV12-4
J gene: TRBJ1-2
CDR3 protein: ASTTGSYGYT

V gene: TRBV5-1
J gene: TRBJ2-7
CDR3 protein: ASSRGGTLVDEQY

V gene: TRBV3-1
J gene: TRBJ2-7
CDR3 protein: AGSQGLPTTYEQY

V gene: TRBV5-4
J gene: TRBJ2-1
CDR3 protein: ASSLAWTSGLNEQF

V gene: TRBV19
J gene: TRBJ1-2
CDR3 protein: ASSIDTNYGYT

V gene: TRBV24-1
J gene: TRBJ2-1
CDR3 protein: ATSDFPSGNGVNEQF

V gene: TRBV7-9
J gene: TRBJ2-1
CDR3 protein: ASSLEAGHVYNEQF

V gene: TRBV12-3/TRBV12-4
J gene: TRBJ2-1
CDR3 protein: ASSFPGGWINEQF

V gene: TRBV7-3
J gene: TRBJ2-1
CDR3 protein: ASSPTQGLAGADEQF

V gene: TRBV20-1
J gene: TRBJ2-2
CDR3 protein: SARDTLANTGELF

V gene: TRBV6-5
J gene: TRBJ2-7
CDR3 protein: AKGLARGYEQY